Described below is a single T cell receptor beta chain sequence and its context. In this sample, this clonotype turned up many times. The target of this receptor is not known. Per-base qualities were not stored, and no clone one base away is much larger. These data originate in a study of early T cells in non-severe SARS-CoV-2 infection (dated by TCRdb to the early 2020s). With respect to the entire study: TCR sequencing used bulk RNA from unsorted whole blood, so alpha and beta chains could not be paired.

Libraries were built with 5' RACE. TCRdb names NextSeq 500 as the instrument used. The TCR library protocol attached unique molecular identifiers to individual cDNA molecules to correct for sequencing error and PCR bias. Both TCR alpha and beta chains were sequenced, and tight co-correlation was observed between alpha and beta sequence abundances in each sample. In the original analysis: Decombinator V4 was used to perform V gene, J gene and CDR3 annotation of TCR sequences. Expanded TCRs were defined as changing significantly between any two time points under a Poisson model with p below 0.0001. TCR abundances were normalised to the total number of TCRs sequenced per sample and were expressed as counts per million. TRAV1-2 paired with TRAJ12, TRAJ20 or TRAJ33 defined MAIT TCRs, while TRAV10 paired with TRAJ18 defined iNKT TCRs. VDJdb, accessed 1 November 2021, was searched for CMV, EBV and SARS-CoV-2 annotated TCRs, with TCRs annotated for multiple antigens excluded. TCRdb redid the processing of the public reads, applying fastp at Q25 and MiXCR, and retained in-frame beta chains. Each entry is one CDR3 protein sequence, shown with its most common DNA and genes. These V and J calls rely on TCRdb rather than the paper's analysis. The sample data list about 32,000 distinct CDR3 sequences, and 9% of these were observed just once. Together, the top ten hold roughly 13% of the sample.

Set within a cohort of healthcare workers in London, UK, this nested case-control study involved weekly PCR testing of nasopharyngeal swabs along with blood sampling. Healthcare workers were recruited between 23 and 31 March 2020, during the week of the UK lockdown, and were followed weekly for up to roughly 15 weeks. Its CDR3 holds 14 amino acids, cysteine through phenylalanine. The read is trimmed to its CDR3 DNA, 42 bases read in frame from base 1. Via the germline V gene, CDR1 is SQVTM and CDR2 ANQGSEA. Here V drops 4 bases and J drops 3 bases, and the junction holds 2 bases not matched to any gene. Points the paper makes about the study in general: VDJdb matching was skewed toward anti-spike CD8 responses and likely underestimated virus-specific expansions by missing private and CD4 specificities.

The receptor was derived from an adult who was a healthcare worker with PCR-confirmed SARS-CoV-2 infection or an uninfected control (not recorded which). Sequences were obtained from whole blood. The chain is encoded by TRBV29-1 joined to TRBJ2-2; 10 middle bases align to TRBD2. The sequenced DNA is TGCAGCGTTGGAAGCGGGAGGGACACCGGGGAGCTGTTTTTT. It is translated as CSVGSGRDTGELFF.